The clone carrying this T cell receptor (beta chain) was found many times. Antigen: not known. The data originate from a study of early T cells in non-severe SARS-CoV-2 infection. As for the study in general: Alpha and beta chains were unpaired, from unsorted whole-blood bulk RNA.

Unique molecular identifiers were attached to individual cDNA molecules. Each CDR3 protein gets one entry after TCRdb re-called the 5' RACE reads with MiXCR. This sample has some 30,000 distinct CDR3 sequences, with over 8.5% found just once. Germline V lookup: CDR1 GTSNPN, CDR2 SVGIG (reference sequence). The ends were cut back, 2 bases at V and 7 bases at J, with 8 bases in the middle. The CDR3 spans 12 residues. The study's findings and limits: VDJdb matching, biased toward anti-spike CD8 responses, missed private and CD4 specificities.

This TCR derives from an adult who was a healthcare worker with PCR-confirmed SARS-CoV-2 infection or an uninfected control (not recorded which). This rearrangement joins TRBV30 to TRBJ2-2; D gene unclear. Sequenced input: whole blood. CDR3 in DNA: TGTGCCTGGAGTTTGTCACTCGGGGAGCTGTTTTTT. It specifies CAWSLSLGELFF.